The present entry profiles one T cell receptor (beta chain) with its context. The data were obtained in a study of multiple sclerosis patients with progressive multifocal leukoencephalopathy. Between the trimmed V and J ends, which lost 5 bases and 8 bases, there was a span of 15 bases. CDR1 MDHEN and CDR2 SYDVKM come from the germline V gene. The CDR3 totals 14 residues. Time point given: roughly 6 months of natalizumab therapy. Assay used: immunoSEQ multiplex PCR; TCRdb lists only in-frame clones, some missing. This table has about 30,000 clones, roughly 90% appearing once. This sequence originates from a human donor with multiple sclerosis. The source was PBMCs, collected from a patient treated with natalizumab. The J gene is TRBJ1-4, the V gene TRBV28; D not resolved. CDR3 nucleotide sequence: TGTGCCAGCAGTCTTCACCCAGCGAGGGAAAAACTGTTTTTT. Translation: CASSLHPAREKLFF.